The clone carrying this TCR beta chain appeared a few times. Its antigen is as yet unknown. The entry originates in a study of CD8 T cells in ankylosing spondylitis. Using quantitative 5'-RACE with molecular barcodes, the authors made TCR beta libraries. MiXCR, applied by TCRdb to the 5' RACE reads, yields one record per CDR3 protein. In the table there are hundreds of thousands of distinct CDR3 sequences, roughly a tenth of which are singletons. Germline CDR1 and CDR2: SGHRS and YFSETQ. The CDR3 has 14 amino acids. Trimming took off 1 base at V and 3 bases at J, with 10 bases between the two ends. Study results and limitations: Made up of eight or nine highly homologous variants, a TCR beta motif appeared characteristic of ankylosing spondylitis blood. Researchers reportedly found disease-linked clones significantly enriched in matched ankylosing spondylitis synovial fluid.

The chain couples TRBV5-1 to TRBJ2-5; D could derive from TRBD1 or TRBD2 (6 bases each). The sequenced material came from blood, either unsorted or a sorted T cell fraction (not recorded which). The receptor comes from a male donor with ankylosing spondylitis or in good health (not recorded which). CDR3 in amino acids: CASSLSGAEETQYF. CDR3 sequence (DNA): TGCGCCAGCAGCTTGTCGGGGGCGGAAGAGACCCAGTACTTC.